This passage covers 11 T cell receptor beta chains from one sample sequenced in a study of response to subunit inactivated influenza vaccine. TCRdb independently ran MiXCR on the RT-PCR reads; one entry per CDR3 protein. This table has 250,000 to 350,000 distinct CDR3 sequences, around 22% appearing once. Sequences were derived from PBMCs from blood, sampled less than 22 months after vaccination. These receptor sequences come from a man between 45 and 75 years old who received an inactivated influenza vaccine.

This chain uses TRBV5-1 with TRBJ1-6; TRBD1 is a possible D gene (5 bases). This CDR3 is built from 14 residues. Germline CDR1 reads SGHRS; CDR2 reads YFSETQ. Trimming pared 0 bases from V and 8 bases from J, leaving 9 bases between. The CDR3 DNA reads TGCGCCAGCAGCTTGGCAGGGCTCCATTCACCCCTCCACTTT. Amino acids: CASSLAGLHSPLHF.

Worth noting for this clonotype: A read error may produce the germline difference seen at one junction end. CDR3 DNA: TGCGCCAGCAGTTCGACAGGGAGAACTAATGAAAAACCGTTTTTT. This gives the protein CASSSTGRTNEKPFF. The chain couples TRBV5-1 to TRBJ1-4, with 7 positions matching TRBD1. The germline CDR1 and CDR2 sequences are SGHRS and YFSETQ. The CDR3 spans 15 residues.

The chain recombines TRBV19 with TRBJ1-1; D call uncertain. Trimming removed 4 bases at V and 1 base at J, with 7 bases between. The CDR3 runs to 13 residues. The germline CDR1 and CDR2 sequences are LNHDA and SQIVND (reference sequence). Here the CDR3 reads CASSSRENTEAFF. The CDR3 region has the DNA TGTGCCAGTAGTAGCCGGGAGAACACTGAAGCTTTCTTT.

This clonotype was found a few times. CDR3 region: CSARDPRAGHPYEQYF. Written as DNA, the CDR3 is TGCAGTGCTAGGGACCCCAGAGCGGGACACCCCTACGAGCAGTACTTC. The chain couples TRBV20-1 to TRBJ2-7; TRBD2 is a possible D gene (7 bases). The CDR3 totals 16 residues. Germline CDR1 DFQATT, CDR2 SNEGSKA (reference sequence). The ends were cut back, 3 bases at V and 2 bases at J, with 20 bases in the middle.

Only a few counts were recorded for this clonotype. The V call is TRBV4-1, the J call TRBJ1-5; 9 bases line up with TRBD1. The CDR3 is 15 residues long. Per germline, CDR1 MGHRA and CDR2 YSYEKL. V dropped 2 bases and J dropped 12; count of bases not matched to a gene: 11. The CDR3 sequence: CASSQNWGQGIVQHF. CDR3 nucleotide sequence: TGCGCCAGCAGCCAAAATTGGGGACAGGGAATAGTCCAGCATTTT.

Only one count was recorded for this clonotype. The chain couples TRBV2 to TRBJ2-7; D is perhaps TRBD1 or TRBD2 (6 bases each). V shed 5 bases and J shed 5 bases, with 19 bases lying between them. CDR3 length equals 15 residues. Germline CDR1 reads SNHLY; CDR2 reads FYNNEI. CDR3 nucleotides: TGTGCCAGCAGTCGGGGGCCTCCGGGATTCAACGAGCAGTACTTC. It codes for CASSRGPPGFNEQYF.

In its sample, this clonotype was seen many times. V and J are TRBV12-3 or TRBV12-4 and TRBJ1-5; D unclear. The ends were cut back, 6 bases at V and 0 bases at J, with 9 bases in the middle. CDR3 size: 14 residues. In nucleotides, the CDR3 is TGTGCCAGCAGAGAACAGACTAGCAATCAGCCCCAGCATTTT. Amino acids: CASREQTSNQPQHF.

The chain has TRBV7-8 and TRBJ1-2; D may be TRBD1 (5 bases). V gave up 5 bases and J gave up 5 bases, with 15 bases separating them. This CDR3 is 14 amino acids long. Germline V gene lookup returns CDR1 SGHVS and CDR2 FQNEAQ. The CDR3 here is CASSPGAGTYGYTF. DNA for the CDR3: TGTGCCAGCAGCCCGGGAGCCGGGACTTATGGCTACACCTTC.

This clonotype was counted at least ten times. The V call is TRBV20-1, the J call TRBJ1-5, with 8 bases identical to TRBD1. V trimming: 0 bases; J trimming: 8 bases; junction bases outside the gene matches: 9. This CDR3 has 15 amino acids. CDR1 is DFQATT, CDR2 SNEGSKA, per germline (reference sequence). This CDR3 reads CSAREPWTGSEPQHF. The CDR3 nucleotides are TGCAGTGCTAGAGAACCCTGGACAGGGTCGGAGCCCCAGCATTTT.

The chain combines TRBV4-1 with TRBJ2-1; D call uncertain. CDR3 size: 14 residues. Trimming cost V 1 base and J 9 bases, with 13 bases left between them. Looked up from germline, CDR1 is MGHRA and CDR2 is YSYEKL. CDR3 nucleotides: TGCGCCAGCAGCCAAGGTTTATTCGTATCTGAGCAGTTCTTC. Encoded protein: CASSQGLFVSEQFF.

V usage is TRBV5-4 and J usage is TRBJ2-2, with TRBD2 as a possible D gene (5 bases). The CDR3 runs 17 residues. Per the germline V gene, CDR1 is SGHNT and CDR2 is YYREEE (reference sequence). V was clipped by 0 bases and J by 4 bases, with 16 bases between them. The CDR3 loop is CASSLGLRLAPTGELFF. The CDR3 nucleotides read TGTGCCAGCAGCTTGGGGCTCCGCCTAGCCCCCACCGGGGAGCTGTTTTTT.